This entry is about one T cell receptor beta chain. This clone occurred once. This receptor's antigen is unknown. No base qualities exist here, and no much larger clone lies one base off it. TCRbeta CDR3 regions were amplified from genomic DNA by means of the immunoSEQ Assay, a bias-controlled multiplex PCR. The paper's processing steps were these. The number of nucleated cells in each sample was estimated by amplification of reference gene primers within the assay. Sequence reads were collapsed and filtered to measure the absolute abundance of every unique TCRbeta CDR3 rearrangement. Productive Simpson clonality was computed per sample as the square root of Simpson's diversity index over productive rearrangements. Here the immuneACCESS table is served through TCRdb, limited to in-frame sequences with V and J called. Missing clones are a known gap in these copies; in checked studies unresolved V genes cover under half, and the rest lacks a known reason. V and J calls and clone size are those listed in that table; D and trimming were worked out from the DNA. The sample contains about 59,000 clones, 91% of them found a single time. Around 9.4% of the sample is held by the ten biggest clonotypes.

Trimming at the junction amounts to 5 bases on V and 0 bases on J, and the germline ends lie 23 bases apart. Spanning cysteine to phenylalanine, the CDR3 consists of 19 amino acids. Just CDR3 DNA is preserved here, 57 bases in frame from base 1. CDR1 SGHTA and CDR2 FQGTGA were looked up in the germline V gene. The sample originates from a study of blood T cell repertoires in COVID-19 (TCRdb year 2020). About the investigation overall: The collaborator samples originated in the United States, Italy and Spain and spanned the acute and convalescent phases of COVID-19. The samples were drawn from two sources: the first 160 participants of the ongoing ImmuneRACE study, and 1,200 or so subjects contributed by 6 global collaborators. Where available, HLA class I and class II types were taken from metadata supplied by the sample provider and were not determined by assay-based typing. The repertoires were released in a freely available public database intended as a resource for research on the immune response to SARS-CoV-2. The material from the prospective study consisted of cDNA or gDNA derived from T cells, B-cell-depleted T cells, or PBMCs. Deeply sampled blood TCRbeta repertoires from subjects exposed to, actively infected with, or recovered from COVID-19 were included in the dataset. Sample metadata almost always included a de-identified subject ID, COVID-19 status, age in years and sex. Broader findings and caveats from the paper: How much clinical and demographic metadata was included differed by source and by participant, and the metadata was provided uncurated.

Whole blood was collected in K2EDTA tubes by collaborating institutions according to the institutions' own protocols. Collaborator samples were shipped for TCRbeta analysis as frozen whole blood, isolated PBMCs, or DNA extracted from either sample type. Sample: peripheral blood. This TCR came from a human donor in a cohort sampled during active COVID-19. The sequence is built from TRBV7-3 and TRBJ1-3; TRBD1 is perhaps the D gene, given 6 matching bases. The CDR3 region has the sequence CASSPTPGHVPHSGNTIYF. The DNA sequence follows: TGTGCCAGCAGCCCGACCCCGGGACATGTACCCCACTCTGGAAACACCATATATTTT.